The 4 T cell receptor beta chains below all came from one sample that was sequenced in a study of blood T cell repertoires in COVID-19. Assay: immunoSEQ multiplex PCR; the TCRdb copy retains only in-frame clones and omits some. The table records about 94,000 clones, roughly 80% of them present only once. The sequenced material came from peripheral blood. These receptors were obtained from a man in his 70s with COVID-19, enrolled during active disease.

The chain combines TRBV14 with TRBJ2-5; weak D call: TRBD1 (5 bases). V was trimmed by 1 base and J by 3 bases, leaving 9 bases between them. CDR1 and CDR2 from the germline V gene are SGHDN and FVKESK. CDR3 length: 14 residues. The CDR3 DNA sequence: TGTGCCAGCAGCCAAGTCGGCAGGGAAGAGACCCAGTACTTC. This gives the protein CASSQVGREETQYF.

This clone was recorded a few times. This CDR3 reads CASGGSVSDTQYF. The CDR3 nucleotides are TGTGCCAGCGGGGGCTCAGTCTCAGATACGCAGTATTTT. This chain joins TRBV7-9 and TRBJ2-3, with D possibly matching TRBD1 (6 bases). V shed 8 bases and J shed 4 bases, with 13 bases lying between them. CDR3 length: 13 residues. CDR1 is SEHNR and CDR2 is FQNEAQ in the germline V gene (reference sequence). The whole variable domain, remainder taken from reference TRBV7-9 and TRBJ2-3, is DTGVSQNPRHKITKRGQNVTFRCDPISEHNRLYWYRQTLGQGPEFLTYFQNEAQLEKSRLLSDRFSAERPKGSFSTLEIQRTEQGDSAMYLCASGGSVSDTQYFGPGTRLTVL.

The chain joins TRBV11-2 to TRBJ1-2, with 7 positions matching TRBD1. This CDR3 region has 15 residues. From germline, CDR1 is SGHAT and CDR2 FQNNGV. After removal of 1 base from V and 6 bases from J, the junction contained 8 bases not matched to a gene. The CDR3 DNA reads TGTGCCAGCAGCTTAGGTCACGGGACAGAAAATGGCTACACCTTC. This sequence encodes CASSLGHGTENGYTF.

The V and J genes are TRBV3-1 (or the pseudogene TRBV3-2) and TRBJ1-5; no clear D gene. The CDR3 consists of 13 residues. Trimming removed 4 bases from V and 3 bases from J, with 7 bases in between. Looked up from germline, CDR1 is LGHDT and CDR2 is YNNKEL (reference sequence). CDR3 DNA: TGTGCCAGCAGCCTAGCCCTCAATCAGCCCCAGCATTTT. Translating gives CASSLALNQPQHF.